Listed below are T cell receptor beta chains from one sample, sequenced in a study of long-term antiretroviral therapy in people with HIV. Sequencing was performed with immunoSEQ multiplex PCR; in TCRdb, only in-frame clones are kept and a portion is missing. Of about 23,000 clones in the sample, 85% are singletons; the top ten hold 9% to 15%. The sequenced sample was unsorted PBMCs, obtained 1.6 years after starting antiretroviral therapy. The source is a man aged 35 to 55 with HIV. Each CDR3 is given with its conserved first and last residue. The D gene is left open where the match is weak. Not all rows give a size; the values are once, few, many and, for expanded clones, a class.

clone size	V gene	J gene	D gene	CDR3 DNA	CDR3 protein
NA	TRBV6-1	TRBJ2-7	NA	TGTGCCAGCAGTGAAGCGGTTGGAGAAATCTACGAGCAGTACTTC	CASSEAVGEIYEQYF
once	TRBV6-1	TRBJ2-7	TRBD1	TGTGCCAGCAGTGAATGGACAGGTTCTTACGAGCAGTACTTC	CASSEWTGSYEQYF
NA	TRBV2	TRBJ1-2	NA	TGTGCCAGCATCACCGGGGCCCCTTATGGCTACACCTTC	CASITGAPYGYTF
NA	TRBV5-6	TRBJ2-2	NA	TGTGCCAGCAGCTTCGGACCCGGGGAGCTGTTTTTT	CASSFGPGELFF
once	TRBV11-2	TRBJ1-1	NA	TGTGCCAGCAGCTGGGGGACGGGGAGCACTGAAGCTTTCTTT	CASSWGTGSTEAFF
NA	TRBV7-9	TRBJ2-1	TRBD2	TGTGCCAGCAGCCGCTTGGGGACTAGCGGGACGGGCGACAATGAGCAGTTCTTC	CASSRLGTSGTGDNEQFF
NA	TRBV19	TRBJ2-3	TRBD2	TGTGCCAGTAGTATGAGGGGCGGGGGGGCCGTCTTCTCGGATACGCAGTATTTT	CASSMRGGGAVFSDTQYF
NA	TRBV6-1	TRBJ2-1	NA	TGTGCCAGCAGTGGGTTAACAGGGTTCTACAATGAGCAGTTCTTC	CASSGLTGFYNEQFF
NA	TRBV4-1	TRBJ1-5	NA	TGCGCCAGCAGCGCCCAGTCCGGGACCACGGGCAATCAGCCCCAGCATTTT	CASSAQSGTTGNQPQHF
NA	TRBV4-1	TRBJ2-1	TRBD2	TGCGCCAGCAGCCAAGGGGGGGGCTACAATGAGCAGTTCTTC	CASSQGGGYNEQFF
NA	TRBV5-4	TRBJ2-3	NA	TGTGCCAGCAGCTTGGGGGGCACAGATACGCAGTATTTT	CASSLGGTDTQYF
NA	TRBV6-1	TRBJ2-1	TRBD2	TGTGCCAGCAGTGAACGAATGGCGGGAGGTGGGTCCTACAATGAGCAGTTCTTC	CASSERMAGGGSYNEQFF
NA	TRBV5-4	TRBJ2-3	NA	TGTGCCAGCAGCTTGGGCCAGGCCCACACAGATACGCAGTATTTT	CASSLGQAHTDTQYF
few	TRBV6-6	TRBJ1-1	NA	TGTGCCAGCAGGGTGGACAGGAACACTGAAGCTTTCTTT	CASRVDRNTEAFF
NA	TRBV10-2	TRBJ2-1	NA	TGCGCCAGCAGATTTGGAGTTGATAGCACGGGGCAGTTCTTC	CASRFGVDSTGQFF
NA	TRBV5-1	TRBJ2-5	TRBD2	TGCGCCAGCAGCGGGTCCGGGACTATCCCCGGGGAGACCCAGTACTTC	CASSGSGTIPGETQYF
NA	TRBV4-1	TRBJ1-3	TRBD1	TGCGCCAGCAGCCAAGATTCAAACAGGGGGCGGGGAAACACCATATATTTT	CASSQDSNRGRGNTIYF
NA	TRBV5-1	TRBJ2-2	TRBD1	TGCGCCAGCAGGCTCGGGACAGGGTTAGGGGAGCTGTTTTTT	CASRLGTGLGELFF
NA	TRBV29-1	TRBJ2-1	TRBD2	TGCAGCGTCGGGGGGGACACCTCCTACAATGAGCAGTTCTTC	CSVGGDTSYNEQFF
NA	TRBV10-2	TRBJ2-1	TRBD1	TGCGCCAGCACTGGGGGCCGACAGGGGGGCTTTGGTGAGCAGTTCTTC	CASTGGRQGGFGEQFF
NA	TRBV7-8	TRBJ2-2	NA	TGTGCCAGCAGCTTACGGGACGTCGCGAACACCGGGGAGCTGTTTTTT	CASSLRDVANTGELFF
NA	TRBV11-2	TRBJ2-7	TRBD1	TGTGCCAGCAGCGACGGGGGACAGGGCTACGAGCAGTACTTC	CASSDGGQGYEQYF
NA	TRBV7-9	TRBJ1-1	TRBD1	TGTGCCAGCAGCTTAGGATTCTGGGACAGGGGGCGCACTGAAGCTTTCTTT	CASSLGFWDRGRTEAFF